This entry is about one T cell receptor (beta chain). This clone showed up just a few times. There is no known antigen for this receptor. Base qualities are not at hand, and no much larger clone is one base apart. The sample is drawn from a study of CD8+ T cells in alopecia areata (dated by TCRdb to 2017 to 2018). Broadly, across the study: The treated patients, all with moderate-to-severe alopecia areata, were enrolled in an open-label pilot trial of oral tofacitinib given at 5 to 10 mg twice daily. Scalp clonality was compared among normal scalp (n=4), patchy alopecia areata scalp (n=8), and alopecia totalis/universalis scalp (n=8). Tofacitinib-treated patients had biopsies at baseline and at 4 and 24 weeks of treatment, with a later scalp biopsy in several patients. In treated patients, disease severity was measured using the SALT score, which gives the percentage of scalp surface area affected. Tofacitinib was administered for 6 to 18 months, and 6 months of follow-up off drug were then conducted to assess delayed response and recurrence. RNA came from the PAXgene miRNA kit for fixed scalp, the miRNeasy kit for PBMCs, and the RNeasy kit for mouse skin. TCRbeta CDR3 regions were amplified by immunoSEQ multiplex PCR with 35 Vbeta forward and 13 Jbeta reverse primers. To study T cell clonal expansion in alopecia areata, the researchers applied high-throughput TCRbeta sequencing to both the C3H/HeJ mouse model and human patients. Human TCRbeta sequencing covered scalp tissue and sorted CD4+ and CD8+ peripheral blood T cells from patchy and totalis/universalis alopecia areata patients and healthy controls. Study-wide findings and limitations: Unlike mouse skin, where gammadelta T cells dominate, normal human skin contains resident alphabeta T cells that get sequenced too, which complicates analysis of the scalp TCR repertoire. Because the treated cohort was small and included a single nonresponder, larger studies are needed to assess links between baseline CD8+ expansion and response. Many expanded lesional clones were found to persist in scalp and blood during tofacitinib treatment, and relapse after treatment cessation may be partly explained by this persistence. Compared with mice, TCR sequences shared between patients were less clear, possibly partly because of HLA diversity across the patient population. Scalp clonality and the number of expanded CD8+ clones among the top 100 scalp clones were significantly decreased by tofacitinib. Compared with normal scalp, lesional scalp, particularly in alopecia totalis/universalis, had higher clonality and more expanded CD8+ clones, which suggests antigenic drive.

V trim: 7 bases; J trim: 1 base; unmatched bases: 2. CDR1 and CDR2 are drawn from the germline V gene: ENHRY, SYGVKD. From the cysteine up to the phenylalanine, the CDR3 has a length of 13 residues. This entry keeps only the CDR3 DNA: 39 bases, framed from base 1. Libraries were built with the immunoSEQ multiplex PCR assay. RNA was extracted from all samples and reverse transcribed into cDNA, which served as template for TCR sequencing. First-strand cDNA was synthesized with SuperScript III using a 2:1 mix of oligo-dT and random hexamers. A synthetic immune receptor repertoire was used to gauge amplification bias, and whatever bias remained was removed computationally. In the paper's pipeline: Raw reads were preprocessed to remove errors, and CDR3 was defined according to IMGT conventions as the region from the conserved cysteine to phenylalanine. Clonality was calculated as 1 minus Shannon entropy normalized by log2 of the number of productive unique TCRs. Whether scalp clones were CD4 or CD8 was inferred by matching scalp TCRbeta sequences against CD4 and CD8 repertoires sorted from blood. TCRdb's version of the immuneACCESS table is confined to in-frame rearrangements and falls short of the full clone set. An unresolved V gene accounts for under half of the shortfall where checked; the remainder is of unknown origin. That table furnishes V, J and clone size, whereas the DNA furnished D and trimming. The sample table holds 190,000 or so clones, of which 50% to 60% were seen once. The ten top clones hold less than 3.5% of the sample.

This specimen's time point label, interpreted: around 4 weeks on oral tofacitinib. This specimen's treatment or condition label, per the study, means: oral pan-JAK inhibitor, 5-10 mg twice daily. Lesional scalp punch biopsies and peripheral blood were collected from alopecia areata patients. PBMCs were isolated by density centrifugation and stained for CD3, CD4 and CD8, and CD4+ and CD8+ T cells were sorted on a FACSAria. The specimen comprised CD4+ T cells sorted from blood, sampled at week 4, from a patient treated with tofacitinib. Recombination connected TRBV10-3 to TRBJ1-1; 8 of the junction bases match TRBD1. This TCR was sampled from a human donor with alopecia areata. At the DNA level, the sequence is TGTGCCATCACCGGACAGGGGAACACTGAAGCTTTCTTT. It translates as CAITGQGNTEAFF.